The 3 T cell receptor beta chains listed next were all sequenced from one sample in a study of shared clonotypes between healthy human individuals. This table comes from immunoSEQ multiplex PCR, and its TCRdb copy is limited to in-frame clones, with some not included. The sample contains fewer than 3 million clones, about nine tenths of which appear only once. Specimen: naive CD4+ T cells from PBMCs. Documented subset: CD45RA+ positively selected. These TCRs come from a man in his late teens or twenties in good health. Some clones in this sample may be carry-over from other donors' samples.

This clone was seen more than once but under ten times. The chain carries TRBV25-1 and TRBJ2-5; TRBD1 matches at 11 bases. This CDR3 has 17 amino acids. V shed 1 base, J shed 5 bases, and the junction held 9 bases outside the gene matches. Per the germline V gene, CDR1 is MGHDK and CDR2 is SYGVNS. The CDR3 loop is CASSESDAGQGAETQYF. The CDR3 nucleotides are TGTGCCAGCAGTGAATCGGACGCAGGACAGGGGGCTGAGACCCAGTACTTC.

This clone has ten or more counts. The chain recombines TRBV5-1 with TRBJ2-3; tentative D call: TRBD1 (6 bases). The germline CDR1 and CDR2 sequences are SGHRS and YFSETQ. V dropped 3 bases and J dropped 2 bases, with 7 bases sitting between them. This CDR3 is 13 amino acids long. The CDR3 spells CASSYRDTDTQYF. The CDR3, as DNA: TGCGCCAGCAGCTACAGGGACACAGATACGCAGTATTTT. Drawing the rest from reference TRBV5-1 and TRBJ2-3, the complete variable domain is KAGVTQTPRYLIKTRGQQVTLSCSPISGHRSVSWYQQTPGQGLQFLFEYFSETQRNKGNFPGRFSGRQFSNSRSEMNVSTLELGDSALYLCASSYRDTDTQYFGPGTRLTVL.

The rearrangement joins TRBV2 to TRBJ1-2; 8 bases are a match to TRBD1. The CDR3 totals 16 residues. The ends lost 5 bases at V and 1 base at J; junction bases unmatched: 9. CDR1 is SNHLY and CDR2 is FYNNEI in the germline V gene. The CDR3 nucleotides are TGTGCCAGCAGTTTCCTGGACAGGGAGAGTAACTATGGCTACACCTTC. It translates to CASSFLDRESNYGYTF.